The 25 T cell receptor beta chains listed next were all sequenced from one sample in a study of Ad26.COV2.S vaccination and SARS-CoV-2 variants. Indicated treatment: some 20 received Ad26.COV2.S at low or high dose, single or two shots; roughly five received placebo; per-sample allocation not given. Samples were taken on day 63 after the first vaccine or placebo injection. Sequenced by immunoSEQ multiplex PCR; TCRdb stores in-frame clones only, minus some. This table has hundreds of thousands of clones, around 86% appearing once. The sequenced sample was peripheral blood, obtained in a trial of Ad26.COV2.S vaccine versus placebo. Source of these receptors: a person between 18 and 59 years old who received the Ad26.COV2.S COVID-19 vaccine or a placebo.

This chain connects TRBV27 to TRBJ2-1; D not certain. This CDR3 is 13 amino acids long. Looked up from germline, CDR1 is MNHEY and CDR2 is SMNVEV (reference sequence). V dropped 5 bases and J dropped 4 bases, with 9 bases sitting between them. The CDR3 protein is CASSPPQYNEQFF. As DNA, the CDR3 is TGTGCCAGCAGTCCGCCACAGTACAATGAGCAGTTCTTC.

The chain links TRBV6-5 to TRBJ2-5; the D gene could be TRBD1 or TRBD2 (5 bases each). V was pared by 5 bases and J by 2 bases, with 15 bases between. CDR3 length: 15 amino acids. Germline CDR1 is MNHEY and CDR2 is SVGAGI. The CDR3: CASSPLMGEQETQYF. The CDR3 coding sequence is TGTGCCAGCAGTCCCCTGATGGGGGAACAAGAGACCCAGTACTTC.

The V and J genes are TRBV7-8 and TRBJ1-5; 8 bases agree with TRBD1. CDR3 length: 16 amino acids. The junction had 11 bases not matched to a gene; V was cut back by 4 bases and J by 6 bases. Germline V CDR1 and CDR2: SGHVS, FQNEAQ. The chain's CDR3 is CASSSRTGHDGQPQHF. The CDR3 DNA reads TGTGCCAGCAGCTCGAGGACAGGGCATGACGGTCAGCCCCAGCATTTT.

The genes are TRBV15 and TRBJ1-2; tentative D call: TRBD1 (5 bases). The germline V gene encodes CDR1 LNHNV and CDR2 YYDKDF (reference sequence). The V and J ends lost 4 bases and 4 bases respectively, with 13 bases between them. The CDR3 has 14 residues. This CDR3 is CATSMGRTSYGYTF. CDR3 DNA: TGTGCCACCAGCATGGGACGGACTTCCTATGGCTACACCTTC.

The CDR3 here is CASRSGGRGRKQDTQYF. CDR3 nucleotide sequence: TGTGCCAGCAGGAGTGGAGGGAGGGGGCGAAAACAAGATACGCAGTATTTT. The chain employs TRBV7-9 and TRBJ2-3; D possibly matches TRBD1 or TRBD2 (7 bases each). Trimming stripped 6 bases from V and 5 bases from J, with 24 bases between. The germline V gene has CDR1 SEHNR and CDR2 FQNEAQ (reference sequence). The CDR3 totals 17 residues.

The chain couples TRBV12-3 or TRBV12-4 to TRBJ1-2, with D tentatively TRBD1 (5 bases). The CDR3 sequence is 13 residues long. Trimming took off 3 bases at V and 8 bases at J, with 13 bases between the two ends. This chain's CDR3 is CASSLQEGRGYTF. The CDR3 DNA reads TGTGCCAGCAGTTTGCAGGAGGGGAGAGGCTACACCTTC.

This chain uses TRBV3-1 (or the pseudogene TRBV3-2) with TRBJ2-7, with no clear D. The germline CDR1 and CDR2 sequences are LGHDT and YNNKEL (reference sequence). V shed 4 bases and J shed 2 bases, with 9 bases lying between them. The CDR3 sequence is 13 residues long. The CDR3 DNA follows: TGTGCCAGCAGCCCCCCAGCCACCTACGAGCAGTACTTC. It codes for CASSPPATYEQYF.

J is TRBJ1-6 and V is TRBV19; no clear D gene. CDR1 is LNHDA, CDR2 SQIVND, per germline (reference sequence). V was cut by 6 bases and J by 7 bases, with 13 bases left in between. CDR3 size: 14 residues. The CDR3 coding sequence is TGTGCCAGTAGCCTAGTGCCCCCAAATTCACCCCTCCACTTT. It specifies CASSLVPPNSPLHF.

As DNA, the CDR3 is TGTGCAAGTCGCTCGACCCCCGGCCAGTACTTC. It is translated as CASRSTPGQYF. The chain employs TRBV12-2 and TRBJ2-5. TRBV12-2 is marked as a pseudogene. The CDR3 runs to 11 residues.

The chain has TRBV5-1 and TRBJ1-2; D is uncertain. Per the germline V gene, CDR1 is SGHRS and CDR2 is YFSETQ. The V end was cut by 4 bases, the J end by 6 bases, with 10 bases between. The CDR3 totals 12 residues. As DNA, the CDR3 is TGCGCCAGCAGCCCCGAACGGGATGGCTACACCTTC. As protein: CASSPERDGYTF.

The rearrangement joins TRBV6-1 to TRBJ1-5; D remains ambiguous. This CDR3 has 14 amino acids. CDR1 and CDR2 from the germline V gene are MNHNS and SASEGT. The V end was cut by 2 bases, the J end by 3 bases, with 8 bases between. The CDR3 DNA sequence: TGTGCCAGCAGTGAATTGGCCAACAATCAGCCCCAGCATTTT. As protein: CASSELANNQPQHF.

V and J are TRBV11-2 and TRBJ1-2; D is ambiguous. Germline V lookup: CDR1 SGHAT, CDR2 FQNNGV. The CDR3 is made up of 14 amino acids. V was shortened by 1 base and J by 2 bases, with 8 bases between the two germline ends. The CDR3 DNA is TGTGCCAGCAGCTTAGTAACGGGGAACTATGGCTACACCTTC. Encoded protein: CASSLVTGNYGYTF.

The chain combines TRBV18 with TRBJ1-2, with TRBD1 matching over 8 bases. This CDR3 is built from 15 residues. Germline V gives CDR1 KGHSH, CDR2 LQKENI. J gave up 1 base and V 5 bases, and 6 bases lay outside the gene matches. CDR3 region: CASSAGTGFNYGYTF. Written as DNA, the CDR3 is TGTGCCAGCTCAGCCGGGACAGGATTTAACTATGGCTACACCTTC.

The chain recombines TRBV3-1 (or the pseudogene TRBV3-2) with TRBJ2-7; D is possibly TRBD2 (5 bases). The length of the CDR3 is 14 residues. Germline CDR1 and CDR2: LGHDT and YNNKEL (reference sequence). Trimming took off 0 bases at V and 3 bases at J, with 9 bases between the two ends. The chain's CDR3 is CASSQENRGYEQYF. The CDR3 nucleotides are TGTGCCAGCAGCCAAGAAAACCGGGGCTACGAGCAGTACTTC.

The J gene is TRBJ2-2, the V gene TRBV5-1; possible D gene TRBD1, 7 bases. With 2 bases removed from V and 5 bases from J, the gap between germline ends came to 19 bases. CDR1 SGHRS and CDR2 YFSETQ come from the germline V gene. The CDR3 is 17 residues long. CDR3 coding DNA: TGCGCCAGCAGCTTTCCCCAGGGCAGGGGGGAGACCGGGGAGCTGTTTTTT. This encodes CASSFPQGRGETGELFF.

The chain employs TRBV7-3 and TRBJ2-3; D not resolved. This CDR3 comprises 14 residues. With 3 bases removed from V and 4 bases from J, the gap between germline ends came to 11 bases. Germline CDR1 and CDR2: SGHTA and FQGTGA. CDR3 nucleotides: TGTGCCAGCAGCTTGACGGGCCCTCCAGATACGCAGTATTTT. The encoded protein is CASSLTGPPDTQYF. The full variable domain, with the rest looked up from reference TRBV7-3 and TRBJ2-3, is GAGVSQTPSNKVTEKGKYVELRCDPISGHTALYWYRQSLGQGPEFLIYFQGTGAADDSGLPNDRFFAVRPEGSVSTLKIQRTERGDSAVYLCASSLTGPPDTQYFGPGTRLTVL.

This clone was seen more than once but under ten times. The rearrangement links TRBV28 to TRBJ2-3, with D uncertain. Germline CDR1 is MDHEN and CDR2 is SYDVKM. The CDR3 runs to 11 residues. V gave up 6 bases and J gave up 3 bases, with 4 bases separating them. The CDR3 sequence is CASSPTDTQYF. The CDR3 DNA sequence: TGTGCCAGCAGCCCAACAGATACGCAGTATTTT.

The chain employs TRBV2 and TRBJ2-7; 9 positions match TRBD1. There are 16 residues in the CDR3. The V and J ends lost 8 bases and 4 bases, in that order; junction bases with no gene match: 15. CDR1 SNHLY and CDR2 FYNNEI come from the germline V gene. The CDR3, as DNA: TGTGCCAGCGGCCGAGGGGACAGGGCCTTTGGGTACGAGCAGTACTTC. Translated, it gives CASGRGDRAFGYEQYF.

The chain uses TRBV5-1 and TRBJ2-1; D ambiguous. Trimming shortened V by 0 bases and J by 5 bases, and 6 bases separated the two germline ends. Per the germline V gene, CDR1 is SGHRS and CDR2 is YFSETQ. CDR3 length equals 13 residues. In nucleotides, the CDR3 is TGCGCCAGCAGCTTGGGGCCAGACAATGAGCAGTTCTTC. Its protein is CASSLGPDNEQFF.

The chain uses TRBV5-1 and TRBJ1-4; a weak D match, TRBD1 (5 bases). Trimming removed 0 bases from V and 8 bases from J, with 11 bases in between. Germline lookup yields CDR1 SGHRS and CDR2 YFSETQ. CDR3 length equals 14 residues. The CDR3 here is CASSLGQSTEKLFF. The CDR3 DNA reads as TGCGCCAGCAGCTTGGGACAGAGTACCGAAAAACTGTTTTTT.

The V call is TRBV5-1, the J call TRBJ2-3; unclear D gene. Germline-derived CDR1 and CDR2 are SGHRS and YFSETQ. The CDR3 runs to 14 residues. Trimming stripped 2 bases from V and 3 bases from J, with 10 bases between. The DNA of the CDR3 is TGCGCCAGCAGCTTAGGAGCCCCAACAGATACGCAGTATTTT. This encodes CASSLGAPTDTQYF.

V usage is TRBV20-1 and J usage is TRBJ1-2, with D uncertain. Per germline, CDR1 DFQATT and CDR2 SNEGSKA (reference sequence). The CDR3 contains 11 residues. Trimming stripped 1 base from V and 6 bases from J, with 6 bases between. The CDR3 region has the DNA TGCAGTGCTAGAGCCCCCGATGGCTACACCTTC. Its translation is CSARAPDGYTF.

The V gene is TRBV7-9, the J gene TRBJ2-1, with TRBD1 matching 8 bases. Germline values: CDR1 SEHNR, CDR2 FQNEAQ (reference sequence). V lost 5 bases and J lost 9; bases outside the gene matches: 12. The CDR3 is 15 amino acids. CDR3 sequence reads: CASSQGTGGKGEQFF. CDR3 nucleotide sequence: TGTGCCAGCAGCCAAGGGACAGGTGGTAAAGGTGAGCAGTTCTTC.

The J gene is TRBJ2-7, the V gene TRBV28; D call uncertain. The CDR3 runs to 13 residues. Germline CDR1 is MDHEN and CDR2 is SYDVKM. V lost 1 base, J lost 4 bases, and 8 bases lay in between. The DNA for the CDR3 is TGTGCCAGCAGTTTATATTACGGGTACGAGCAGTACTTC. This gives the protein CASSLYYGYEQYF. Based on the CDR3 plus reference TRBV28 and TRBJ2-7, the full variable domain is DVKVTQSSRYLVKRTGEKVFLECVQDMDHENMFWYRQDPGLGLRLIYFSYDVKMKEKGDIPEGYSVSREKKERFSLILESASTNQTSMYLCASSLYYGYEQYFGPGTRLTVT.

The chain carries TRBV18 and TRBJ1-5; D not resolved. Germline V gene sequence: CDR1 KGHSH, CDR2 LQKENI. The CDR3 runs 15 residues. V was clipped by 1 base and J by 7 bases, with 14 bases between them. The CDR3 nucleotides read TGTGCCAGCTCACCACTCGCCGATGTTCGGCAGCCCCAGCATTTT. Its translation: CASSPLADVRQPQHF.